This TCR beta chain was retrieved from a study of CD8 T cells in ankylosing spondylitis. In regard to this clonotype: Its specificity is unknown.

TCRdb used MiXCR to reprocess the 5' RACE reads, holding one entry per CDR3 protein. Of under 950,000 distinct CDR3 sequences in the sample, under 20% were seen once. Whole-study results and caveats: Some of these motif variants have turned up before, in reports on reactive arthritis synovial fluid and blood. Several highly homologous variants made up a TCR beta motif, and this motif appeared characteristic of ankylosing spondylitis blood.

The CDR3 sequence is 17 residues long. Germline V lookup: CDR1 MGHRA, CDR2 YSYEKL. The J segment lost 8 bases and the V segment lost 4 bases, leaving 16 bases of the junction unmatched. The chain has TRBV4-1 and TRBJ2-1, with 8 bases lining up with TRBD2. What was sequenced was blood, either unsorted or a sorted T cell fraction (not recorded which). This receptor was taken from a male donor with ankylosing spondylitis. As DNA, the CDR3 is TGCGCCAGCAGCCGGCAAGCGGGGGCCGAAGGCGGCTATGAGCAGTTCTTC. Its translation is CASSRQAGAEGGYEQFF.